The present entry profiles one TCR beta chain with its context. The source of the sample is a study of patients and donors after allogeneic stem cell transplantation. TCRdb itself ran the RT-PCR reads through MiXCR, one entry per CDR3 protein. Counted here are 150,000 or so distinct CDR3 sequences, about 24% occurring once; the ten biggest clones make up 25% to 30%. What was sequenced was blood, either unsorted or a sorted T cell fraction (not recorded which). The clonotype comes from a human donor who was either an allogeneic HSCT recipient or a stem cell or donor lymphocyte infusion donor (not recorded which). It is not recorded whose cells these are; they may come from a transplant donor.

The CDR3 loop reads CASSLALKGVDYGYTF. The CDR3, as DNA: TGTGCCAGCAGCTTAGCGCTAAAGGGAGTTGACTATGGCTACACCTTC. V is TRBV7-9 and J is TRBJ1-2; D gene uncertain. Germline V gives CDR1 SEHNR, CDR2 FQNEAQ (reference sequence). This CDR3 has 16 residues. Trimming left V 0 bases short and J 3 bases short, with 14 bases between.